These T cell receptor beta chains were read from a single sample in a study of shared clonotypes between healthy human individuals. Repertoires were generated with immunoSEQ multiplex PCR, while TCRdb's copy carries only in-frame clones and drops some. The sample consists of some 2,000,000 clones, 85% to 95% of them appearing once. Sequencing input: naive CD4+ T cells sorted from blood. Receptor source: a man aged 18 to 30 in good health. CDR3s leave out the opening cysteine and the closing phenylalanine or tryptophan. Clone sizes are given selectively: once, few, many, or a class where the clone is expanded.

v_call: TRBV5-1; clone_size: .; cdr3_aa: ASSPGLAGKETQY
v_call: TRBV5-1; clone_size: once; cdr3_aa: ASSLDPSGSGQF
v_call: TRBV10-3; clone_size: .; cdr3_aa: AISEKALYTDTQY
v_call: TRBV2; clone_size: once; cdr3_aa: ASKFWDSIYEQY
v_call: TRBV10-3; clone_size: .; cdr3_aa: AISDAGEETQY
v_call: TRBV20-1; clone_size: .; cdr3_aa: SARDRDEQY
v_call: TRBV18; clone_size: .; cdr3_aa: ASSPGGQGSDEQY
v_call: TRBV6-5; clone_size: .; cdr3_aa: ASSRSGTPLYGYT
v_call: TRBV19; clone_size: .; cdr3_aa: ASSILGRGPSEQY
v_call: TRBV5-1; clone_size: .; cdr3_aa: ASSFPKDTSTDTQY
v_call: TRBV9; clone_size: .; cdr3_aa: ASSSNNLAGGNIQY
v_call: TRBV5-1; clone_size: .; cdr3_aa: ASSRAEGPTDTQY
v_call: TRBV6-6; clone_size: .; cdr3_aa: ASSYLGGGGYEQY
v_call: TRBV6-5; clone_size: .; cdr3_aa: ASSYLGLVGHEQY
v_call: TRBV5-6; clone_size: .; cdr3_aa: ASSLATGVGHTEAF
v_call: TRBV29-1; clone_size: .; cdr3_aa: SAGDGAKNIQY
v_call: TRBV9; clone_size: .; cdr3_aa: ASSVAISGRLYEQF
v_call: TRBV29-1; clone_size: .; cdr3_aa: SVEARVAETQY
v_call: TRBV10-3; clone_size: few; cdr3_aa: AISDPEKNIQY
v_call: TRBV5-6; clone_size: .; cdr3_aa: ASSLPGQGQETQY
v_call: TRBV7-9; clone_size: .; cdr3_aa: ASSRPNEKLF
v_call: TRBV4-1; clone_size: .; cdr3_aa: ASSQGGVGTDTQY
v_call: TRBV11-2; clone_size: .; cdr3_aa: ASSPRTSPGQY
v_call: TRBV6-5; clone_size: .; cdr3_aa: ASSSPNPTYEQY
v_call: TRBV6-5; clone_size: .; cdr3_aa: ASSSGDSNQPQH
v_call: TRBV2; clone_size: .; cdr3_aa: ASSQQGYEQY
v_call: TRBV9; clone_size: .; cdr3_aa: ASSPTRGAGNTIY
v_call: TRBV5-1; clone_size: once; cdr3_aa: ASSFPSIEQY
v_call: TRBV9; clone_size: .; cdr3_aa: ASSPMGVDEQY
v_call: TRBV6-1; clone_size: .; cdr3_aa: ASSEGFGTVTEAF
v_call: TRBV5-4; clone_size: .; cdr3_aa: ASSHGTSGTYEQY
v_call: TRBV19; clone_size: .; cdr3_aa: ASAVDTSSYNEQF
v_call: TRBV4-2; clone_size: few; cdr3_aa: ASSPDRRNSPLH
v_call: TRBV14; clone_size: .; cdr3_aa: ASSPRRALIGTDTQY
v_call: TRBV30; clone_size: .; cdr3_aa: AWSRQGAYGYT
v_call: TRBV19; clone_size: .; cdr3_aa: ASSMAQGGHYGYT
v_call: TRBV10-1; clone_size: once; cdr3_aa: ASSESRGEYNEQF
v_call: TRBV9; clone_size: .; cdr3_aa: ASSASDTGELF
v_call: TRBV28; clone_size: .; cdr3_aa: ASSRPPGTGAEAF
v_call: TRBV4-2; clone_size: .; cdr3_aa: ASSQDRTSGGYEQY
v_call: TRBV6-5; clone_size: .; cdr3_aa: ASSYSVAGGPNEQF
v_call: TRBV5-1; clone_size: .; cdr3_aa: ASSATGESNQPQH
v_call: TRBV7-9; clone_size: .; cdr3_aa: ASSLGLAGYNEQF
v_call: TRBV18; clone_size: .; cdr3_aa: ASSPRRGNTEAF
v_call: TRBV18; clone_size: .; cdr3_aa: ASSPRTGVNTEAF
v_call: TRBV10-3; clone_size: few; cdr3_aa: AISAGSTEAF
v_call: TRBV30; clone_size: .; cdr3_aa: AWSVLTVGSPLH
v_call: TRBV7-2; clone_size: .; cdr3_aa: ASSPGLAGYNEQF
v_call: TRBV30; clone_size: .; cdr3_aa: ALRRGATNTEAF
v_call: TRBV7-2; clone_size: .; cdr3_aa: ASSLDGNYGYT
v_call: TRBV6-5; clone_size: .; cdr3_aa: AVSGGQETQY
v_call: TRBV5-1; clone_size: .; cdr3_aa: ASSPATVGTPSYNEQF
v_call: TRBV12-5; clone_size: .; cdr3_aa: ASALGQSFQETQY